The 14 T cell receptor beta chains below all came from one sample that was sequenced in a study of T cell changes during pregnancy in multiple sclerosis. Sequenced by immunoSEQ multiplex PCR; TCRdb stores in-frame clones only, minus some. The table includes about 77,000 clones, about nine tenths detected once. This specimen consisted of peripheral blood, obtained before pregnancy. The receptor source for this set is a female donor with multiple sclerosis, enrolled in a pregnancy study.

The rearrangement uses TRBV5-1 and TRBJ1-2, with TRBD1 identical over 8 bases. V lost 0 bases and J lost 8; bases outside the gene matches: 6. The CDR3 is made up of 14 amino acids. Germline loops: CDR1 SGHRS, CDR2 YFSETQ. CDR3 nucleotide sequence: TGCGCCAGCAGCTTGGCCGGACAGGGTGAGGGCTACACCTTC. This codes for CASSLAGQGEGYTF.

The V call is TRBV6-4, the J call TRBJ2-3, with TRBD2 matching 8 bases. Per germline, CDR1 MRHNA and CDR2 SNTAGT. The V segment lost 4 bases and the J segment 4 bases; nucleotides outside the gene matches: 1. The CDR3 is 13 amino acids. In DNA, the CDR3 is TGTGCCAGCAGTGCGCGGGGGGCAGATACGCAGTATTTT. Its protein product is CASSARGADTQYF.

The chain joins TRBV4-2 to TRBJ2-3; 8 nucleotides agree with TRBD2. The ends lost 3 bases at V and 5 bases at J; junction bases unmatched: 10. Germline V CDR1 and CDR2: LGHNA, YNFKEQ. There are 16 residues in the CDR3. Here the CDR3 reads CASSHEPLAGQDTQYF. In DNA form, the CDR3 reads TGTGCCAGCAGCCACGAGCCGCTAGCGGGCCAAGATACGCAGTATTTT.

This chain links TRBV2 with TRBJ1-2; 8 bases fit TRBD1. CDR3 length equals 11 residues. The germline CDR1 and CDR2 sequences are SNHLY and FYNNEI. Losses at the gene ends were 6 bases for V and 14 bases for J; bases not matched to a gene: 8. DNA of the CDR3: TGTGCCAGCAGGGCGGACAGGGTCGAAACCTTC. It encodes CASRADRVETF.

In DNA, the CDR3 is TGTGCCAGCAGCCACCCTAGACAGGGTCGGTACGAGCAGTACTTC. Its translation: CASSHPRQGRYEQYF. This chain joins TRBV6-1 and TRBJ2-7, with 7 bases fitting TRBD1. The junction had 12 bases not matched to a gene; V was cut back by 6 bases and J by 4 bases. Germline V lookup: CDR1 MNHNS, CDR2 SASEGT. The CDR3 totals 15 residues.

The chain combines TRBV6-8 with TRBJ1-2; possible D gene TRBD1, 5 bases. From germline, CDR1 is MNHGY and CDR2 SAAAGT. V dropped 6 bases and J dropped 3 bases, with 23 bases sitting between them. The CDR3 is 17 residues long. The CDR3 loop is CASRVVRVLRWHYGYTF. As DNA, the CDR3 is TGTGCCAGCAGGGTCGTCAGGGTCCTAAGGTGGCACTATGGCTACACCTTC.

The chain carries TRBV7-9 and TRBJ2-5, with 10 bases aligning to TRBD2. With V trimmed by 3 bases and J by 4 bases, 5 bases remained unmatched. Germline CDR1 is SEHNR and CDR2 is FQNEAQ (reference sequence). The CDR3 is made up of 15 amino acids. CDR3 loop: CASSFGTSERETQYF. The CDR3 DNA is TGTGCCAGCAGCTTCGGGACTAGCGAACGAGAGACCCAGTACTTC.

V is TRBV27 and J is TRBJ1-1, with unresolved D. Trimming stripped 2 bases from V and 6 bases from J, with 25 bases between. From germline, CDR1 is MNHEY and CDR2 SMNVEV (reference sequence). There are 18 residues in the CDR3. CDR3 sequence: CASSLIGQEGTRRAEAFF. Here the CDR3 DNA reads TGTGCCAGCAGTTTAATTGGGCAGGAGGGTACCAGGAGGGCTGAAGCTTTCTTT.

V gene TRBV12-5 combines with J gene TRBJ1-4; D is ambiguous. The V and J ends lost 1 base and 8 bases respectively, with 20 bases between them. The CDR3 has 17 residues. Per germline, CDR1 LGHNT and CDR2 FRNRAP. This CDR3 reads CASGLGRPGSHGEKLFF. The CDR3 DNA is TGTGCTAGTGGTTTGGGACGACCCGGTTCACACGGGGAAAAACTGTTTTTT.

This clone was recorded only once. The rearrangement joins TRBV5-1 to TRBJ2-1; TRBD2 agrees at 9 bases. The junction had 7 bases not matched to a gene; V was cut back by 0 bases and J by 6 bases. CDR3 length equals 16 residues. CDR1 and CDR2 from the germline V gene are SGHRS and YFSETQ. CDR3 bases: TGCGCCAGCAGCTTGGATGGGGCGGGGGGGGTCAATGAGCAGTTCTTC. The encoded protein is CASSLDGAGGVNEQFF.

The count of this clone is one. This chain connects TRBV6-5 to TRBJ1-2; the D is unclear. The CDR3 is made up of 12 amino acids. Trimming pared 4 bases from V and 2 bases from J, leaving 5 bases between. From germline, CDR1 is MNHEY and CDR2 SVGAGI. As DNA, the CDR3 is TGTGCCAGCAGTTTCAGGAACTATGGCTACACCTTC. Translated: CASSFRNYGYTF.

This rearrangement joins TRBV7-9 to TRBJ1-1; D unclear. The CDR3 spans 17 residues. Trimming removed 5 bases at V and 0 bases at J, with 19 bases between. Germline loops: CDR1 SEHNR, CDR2 FQNEAQ (reference sequence). In DNA, the CDR3 is TGTGCCAGCAGCACGCCACCTTGGGCAGGCATGAACACTGAAGCTTTCTTT. It encodes CASSTPPWAGMNTEAFF.

This chain connects TRBV18 to TRBJ2-7; 9 bases map to TRBD2. CDR3 length: 14 residues. From germline, CDR1 is KGHSH and CDR2 LQKENI. V shed 3 bases, J shed 2 bases, and the junction held 2 bases outside the gene matches. CDR3 region: CASSPAGGPYEQYF. The CDR3 DNA reads as TGTGCCAGCTCACCTGCGGGGGGGCCCTACGAGCAGTACTTC.

On this clone itself: The junction departs from the called germline gene at one end, perhaps through a read error. V is TRBV6-5 and J is TRBJ1-1, with D perhaps matching TRBD1 (6 bases). The CDR3 is 14 amino acids. Looked up from germline, CDR1 is MNHEY and CDR2 is SVGAGI. CDR3: CASTYVQGLTEAFF. The CDR3 coding sequence is TGTGCCAGCACTTACGTCCAGGGGCTCACTGAAGCTTTCTTT.